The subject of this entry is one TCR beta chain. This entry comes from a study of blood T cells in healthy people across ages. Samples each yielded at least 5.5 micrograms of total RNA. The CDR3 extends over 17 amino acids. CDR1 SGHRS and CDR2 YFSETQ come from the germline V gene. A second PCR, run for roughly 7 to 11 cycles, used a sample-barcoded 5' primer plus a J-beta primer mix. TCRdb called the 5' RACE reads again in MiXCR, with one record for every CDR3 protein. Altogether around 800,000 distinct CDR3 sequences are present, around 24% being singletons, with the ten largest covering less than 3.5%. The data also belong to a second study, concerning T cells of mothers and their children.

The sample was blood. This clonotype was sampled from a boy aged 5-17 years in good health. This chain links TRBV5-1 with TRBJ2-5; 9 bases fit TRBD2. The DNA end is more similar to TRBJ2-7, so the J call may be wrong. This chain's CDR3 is CASSLHRLAALSYEQYV. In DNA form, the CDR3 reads TGCGCCAGCAGCCTGCACCGACTAGCGGCCTTATCCTACGAGCAGTACGTC.